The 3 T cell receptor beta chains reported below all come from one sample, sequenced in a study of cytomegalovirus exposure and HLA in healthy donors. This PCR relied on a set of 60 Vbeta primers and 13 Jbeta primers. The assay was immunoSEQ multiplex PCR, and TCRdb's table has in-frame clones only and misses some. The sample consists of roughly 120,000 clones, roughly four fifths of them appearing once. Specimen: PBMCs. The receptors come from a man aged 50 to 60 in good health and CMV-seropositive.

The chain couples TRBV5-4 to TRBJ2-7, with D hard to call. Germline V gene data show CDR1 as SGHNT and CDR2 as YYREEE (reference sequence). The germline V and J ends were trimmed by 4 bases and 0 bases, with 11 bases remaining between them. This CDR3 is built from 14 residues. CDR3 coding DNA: TGTGCCAGCAGCCCGAGTAGTAGCTCCTACGAGCAGTACTTC. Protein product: CASSPSSSSYEQYF.

The DNA of the CDR3 is TGTGCCAGCAGCTTGTGGGGGGTGGGGGGGTCGAACGAGCAGTACTTC. Protein sequence: CASSLWGVGGSNEQYF. The J gene is TRBJ2-7, the V gene TRBV7-9; 7 nucleotides align to TRBD2. The germline CDR1 and CDR2 sequences are SEHNR and FQNEAQ (reference sequence). This CDR3 spans 16 amino acids. J gave up 5 bases and V 3 bases, and 13 bases lay outside the gene matches.

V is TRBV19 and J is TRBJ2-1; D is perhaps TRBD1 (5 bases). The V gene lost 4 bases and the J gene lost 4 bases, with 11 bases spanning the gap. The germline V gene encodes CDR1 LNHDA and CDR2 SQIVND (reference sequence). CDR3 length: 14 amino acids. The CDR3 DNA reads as TGTGCCAGTAGTACCCTGACAGCATACAATGAGCAGTTCTTC. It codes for CASSTLTAYNEQFF.